The next 22 T cell receptor beta chains were all read from a single sample in a study of post-analysis software for immune sequencing data. Study-wide findings and caveats: When patients were compared with controls, five TRBV segments were more frequent, TRBV5-6, TRBV5-1 and TRBV20-1 among them.

Their antigen targets remain unknown. Tagging with unique molecular identifiers was a feature of the TCR beta cDNA libraries. TCRdb called the PCR reads again in MiXCR, with one record for every CDR3 protein. Of 700,000 to 900,000 distinct CDR3 sequences listed, about half are singletons. Sequencing was done on a sample of blood. The origin of the receptors is a girl aged 5-17 years with multiple sclerosis.

The chain links TRBV25-1 to TRBJ2-5, with 7 bases that match TRBD1. Germline V CDR1 and CDR2: MGHDK, SYGVNS. The CDR3 has 14 amino acids. V lost 3 bases, J lost 11 bases, and 12 bases stayed unmatched. The CDR3 reads CASSESTGVLEQYF. Written as DNA, the CDR3 is TGTGCCAGCAGTGAGAGTACAGGGGTACTGGAGCAGTACTTC.

This clonotype was counted between two and nine times. The chain has TRBV12-3 or TRBV12-4 and TRBJ2-1, with unresolved D. The ends were cut back, 5 bases at V and 0 bases at J, with 11 bases in the middle. The CDR3 totals 15 residues. The CDR3 sequence: CASSGDLSSYNEQFF. The CDR3 nucleotides are TGTGCCAGCAGTGGAGACCTGAGCTCCTACAATGAGCAGTTCTTC.

This clonotype was seen more than once but under ten times. The chain carries TRBV29-1 and TRBJ2-6; TRBD1 or TRBD2 may be the D gene (5 bases each). The V end was cut by 5 bases, the J end by 0 bases, with 11 bases between. There are 15 residues in the CDR3. CDR1 is SQVTM and CDR2 is ANQGSEA in the germline V gene. CDR3 sequence (DNA): TGCAGCGTTTCAGGGAGAAGCTCTGGGGCCAACGTCCTGACTTTC. Its protein is CSVSGRSSGANVLTF.

A note on this clonotype: Sequence at one end of the junction differs from germline and may be a read error. This chain joins TRBV12-3 or TRBV12-4 and TRBJ2-3; TRBD1 agrees at 11 bases. This CDR3 is 15 amino acids long. DNA of the CDR3: TGTGCTAGCAGTTTCCGGGGACAGGGGGCAGATACGCAGTATTTT. It yields the protein CASSFRGQGADTQYF.

Details on this clonotype: Since a much larger clone is just one base distant, this may be a read error. The chain joins TRBV24-1 to TRBJ2-3, with D unresolved. The germline V gene has CDR1 KGHDR and CDR2 SFDVKD. The CDR3 sequence is 13 residues long. CDR3 nucleotide sequence: TGTGCCGCCAGTGATTTGAATCTGGTGACGCAGTATTTT. Translated, it gives CAASDLNLVTQYF.

The J gene is TRBJ2-3, the V gene TRBV7-3; TRBD1 is a possible D gene (6 bases). The CDR3 sequence is 15 residues long. The germline gives CDR1 SGHTA, CDR2 FQGTGA. V lost 1 base and J 2 bases, leaving 10 bases between the germline ends. CDR3 sequence reads: CASSLSRTATDTQYF. CDR3 DNA sequence: TGTGCCAGCAGCTTAAGCCGGACAGCCACAGATACGCAGTATTTT.

The chain recombines TRBV12-3 or TRBV12-4 with TRBJ1-1; the match to TRBD1 covers 10 bases. The trim removed 6 bases at V and 7 bases at J, leaving 14 bases unmatched. This CDR3 comprises 16 residues. CDR3 nucleotide sequence: TGTGCCAGCAGCCGGAGACAGGGGGCGAGGGCTGGTGAAGCTTTCTTT. Its protein product is CASSRRQGARAGEAFF.

This clonotype was counted a few times. The CDR3 DNA reads as TGTGCCAGCAGCCATGGCGGCCTTCCGGGCTACACCTTC. Amino acids: CASSHGGLPGYTF. The J gene is TRBJ1-2, the V gene TRBV3-1; D unresolved. In germline, CDR1 is LGHDT, CDR2 YNNKEL (reference sequence). The CDR3 has 13 residues. Trimming took off 3 bases at V and 8 bases at J, with 13 bases between the two ends. The full variable domain, rest sourced from reference TRBV3-1 and TRBJ1-2, is DTAVSQTPKYLVTQMGNDKSIKCEQNLGHDTMYWYKQDSKKFLKIMFSYNNKELIINETVPNRFSPKSPDKAHLNLHINSLELGDSAVYFCASSHGGLPGYTFGSGTRLTVV.

The chain has TRBV9 and TRBJ2-3; 9 bases fit TRBD2. The CDR3 has 16 residues. V shed 0 bases and J 6 bases; nucleotides not matched to a gene: 8. Germline CDR1 and CDR2: SGDLS and YYNGEE. DNA for the CDR3: TGTGCCAGCAGCGTAGCAGCGGGAGGAGAGGTTGATACGCAGTATTTT. Translating gives CASSVAAGGEVDTQYF.

The genes are TRBV7-2 and TRBJ2-5, with TRBD2 matching over 7 bases. J lost 4 bases, V lost 5 bases, and 16 bases had no gene match. The CDR3 spans 17 residues. From germline, CDR1 is SGHTA and CDR2 FQGNSA. CDR3 region: CASSREGLARGGETQYF. Here the CDR3 DNA reads TGTGCCAGCAGCCGAGAAGGTCTAGCGCGCGGGGGAGAGACCCAGTACTTC.

The sample holds a few counts of this clonotype. This chain uses TRBV7-6 with TRBJ2-6; 7 bases line up with TRBD1. The CDR3 has 18 residues. V trimming: 2 bases; J trimming: 0 bases; junction bases outside the gene matches: 7. Germline CDR1 is SGHVS and CDR2 is FNYEAQ. CDR3 protein: CASSLRDSHLSGANVLTF. CDR3 sequence (DNA): TGTGCCAGCAGCTTAAGGGACAGTCATCTCTCTGGGGCCAACGTCCTGACTTTC.

This clonotype was counted ten times or more. V gene TRBV20-1 combines with J gene TRBJ2-7; no definite D call. Per germline, CDR1 DFQATT and CDR2 SNEGSKA (reference sequence). This CDR3 is 12 amino acids long. The V end lost 0 bases, the J end lost 2 bases, and 5 bases lay between the germline ends. The CDR3 DNA reads TGCAGTGCTAGAGATCTCGCCTACGAGCAGTACTTC. Translation gives CSARDLAYEQYF.

DNA for the CDR3: TGCAGTGCTAGAGAGGGACAGGGGACCTACTACGAGCAGTACTTC. Residues: CSAREGQGTYYEQYF. The J gene is TRBJ2-7, the V gene TRBV20-1; 10 bases are a match to TRBD1. V trimming: 0 bases; J trimming: 3 bases; junction bases outside the gene matches: 5. In germline, CDR1 is DFQATT, CDR2 SNEGSKA (reference sequence). This CDR3 is built from 15 residues.

This clonotype was observed a handful of times. The chain links TRBV19 to TRBJ2-7; perhaps TRBD1 as D (6 bases). Germline CDR1 reads LNHDA; CDR2 reads SQIVND (reference sequence). The CDR3 extends over 14 amino acids. The V end was cut by 5 bases, the J end by 1 base, with 12 bases between. The CDR3 loop is CASSPRQVSYEQYF. The CDR3 nucleotides read TGTGCCAGTAGTCCCCGACAGGTTTCCTACGAGCAGTACTTC.

This clonotype was seen a few times. The V and J genes are TRBV6-5 and TRBJ1-1; D gene ambiguous. The CDR3 totals 16 residues. The germline V gene encodes CDR1 MNHEY and CDR2 SVGAGI. The V end lost 2 bases, the J end lost 0 bases, and 13 bases lay between the germline ends. CDR3 nucleotides: TGTGCCAGCAGTTACGGAGGTGGCGTCATGAACACTGAAGCTTTCTTT. Translation: CASSYGGGVMNTEAFF.

The table lists this clonotype with a few counts. A much larger clone differs by one base, so this may be a read error. The rearrangement links TRBV4-1 to TRBJ2-7; tentatively, D is TRBD1 or TRBD2 (5 bases each). V lost 0 bases to trimming and J lost 0 bases, with 12 bases between them. The CDR3 length is 16 residues. Germline assignment: CDR1 MGHRA and CDR2 YSYEKL. CDR3 sequence: CASSQEMGVSSYEQYF. CDR3 sequence (DNA): TGCGCCAGCAGCCAAGAAATGGGGGTGAGCTCCTACGAGCAGTACTTC.

The chain links TRBV7-2 to TRBJ2-1, with D possibly matching TRBD2 (6 bases). The germline gives CDR1 SGHTA, CDR2 FQGNSA. CDR3 length equals 16 residues. The V and J ends lost 1 base and 3 bases respectively, with 13 bases between them. The DNA for the CDR3 is TGTGCCAGCAGCTTAGGTCTAGCGAACGGCTACAATGAGCAGTTCTTC. This sequence encodes CASSLGLANGYNEQFF.

This clonotype has just a few counts. This chain links TRBV29-1 with TRBJ2-7, with TRBD1 matching 9 bases. The CDR3 runs to 14 residues. Trimming at V came to 5 bases and at J to 7 bases, leaving 12 bases not matched to a gene. Germline-derived CDR1 and CDR2 are SQVTM and ANQGSEA. DNA for the CDR3: TGCAGCGTTCCGGGACAGGGTGTAAGGGGGGAGCAGTACTTC. Translation: CSVPGQGVRGEQYF.

V is TRBV12-3 or TRBV12-4 and J is TRBJ1-2; 8 bases agree with TRBD1. There are 15 residues in the CDR3. V shed 6 bases and J 6 bases; nucleotides not matched to a gene: 12. Written as DNA, the CDR3 is TGTGCCAGCAGCTACCGAAGACAGGGGAAGGATGGCTACACCTTC. It is translated as CASSYRRQGKDGYTF.

The V and J genes are TRBV6-2 or TRBV6-3 and TRBJ1-2; D unclear. Trimming removed 6 bases at V and 8 bases at J, with 16 bases between. The length of the CDR3 is 13 residues. The V gene's germline CDR1 is MNHEY and CDR2 SVGEGT. The CDR3 DNA reads TGTGCCAGCAGCCACGTCGAATCTTTCGGCTACACCTTC. This gives the protein CASSHVESFGYTF.

The genes are TRBV7-2 and TRBJ1-2, with 10 nucleotides matching TRBD1. After removal of 4 bases from V and 0 bases from J, the junction contained 2 bases not matched to a gene. CDR1 SGHTA and CDR2 FQGNSA come from the germline V gene. The CDR3 is 15 amino acids. Here the CDR3 reads CASSSDRGSNYGYTF. The CDR3 nucleotides are TGTGCCAGCAGCTCGGACAGGGGGTCTAACTATGGCTACACCTTC. The full variable domain, with the rest looked up from reference TRBV7-2 and TRBJ1-2, is GAGVSQSPSNKVTEKGKDVELRCDPISGHTALYWYRQSLGQGLEFLIYFQGNSAPDKSGLPSDRFSAERTGGSVSTLTIQRTQQEDSAVYLCASSSDRGSNYGYTFGSGTRLTVV.

The chain recombines TRBV7-9 with TRBJ1-2, with D unclear. Trimming pared 11 bases from V and 6 bases from J, leaving 4 bases between. The CDR3 covers 8 residues. Germline assignment: CDR1 SEHNR and CDR2 FQNEAQ (reference sequence). In DNA, the CDR3 is TGTGCCGGGGATGGCTACACCTTC. Translation gives CAGDGYTF.